This T cell receptor beta chain was found in a study of blood T cell repertoires in COVID-19. Study background: The cDNA or gDNA used as material had been derived from T cells, B-cell-depleted T cells, or PBMCs.

The junction had 2 bases not matched to a gene; V was cut back by 4 bases and J by 5 bases. Germline V CDR1 and CDR2: SGHTA, FQGTGA. The CDR3 covers 14 residues. This table comes from immunoSEQ multiplex PCR, and its TCRdb copy is limited to in-frame clones, with some not included. Counted here are about 75,000 clones, around 90% occurring once; the ten biggest clones make up roughly 6.1%. The TCR sequence derives from a woman in her forties or fifties with acute or convalescent COVID-19. The V call is TRBV7-3, the J call TRBJ2-4; 10 bases match TRBD1. Source material: peripheral blood. The CDR3 sequence: CASSSGQGQNIQYF. The CDR3, as DNA: TGTGCCAGCAGCTCGGGACAGGGGCAAAACATTCAGTACTTC.